The 14 T cell receptor beta chains in this list originate from one sample, sequenced in a study of blood T cells in healthy people across ages. It was with a sample-barcoded 5' primer and a J-beta primer mix that a second PCR of about 6 to 12 cycles was run. TCRdb reanalysed the 5' RACE reads using MiXCR and keeps one entry per CDR3 protein. In the table there are roughly 1,500,000 distinct CDR3 sequences, roughly a third of which are singletons. The sample taken for sequencing was blood. Source of these receptors: a woman aged 25 to 39 in good health.

The chain is built from TRBV5-5 and TRBJ2-7; TRBD1 matches 7 bases. This CDR3 has 16 amino acids. CDR1 is SGHKS, CDR2 YYEKEE, per germline (reference sequence). After removal of 3 bases from V and 5 bases from J, the junction contained 14 bases not matched to a gene. CDR3 DNA: TGTGCCAGCAGCTATGGGACAGTCGGTAGAATGAACGAGCAGTACTTC. Translation: CASSYGTVGRMNEQYF.

CDR3 residues: CAISEQGRGETQYF. As DNA, the CDR3 is TGTGCCATCAGTGAACAGGGTAGGGGAGAGACCCAGTACTTC. The chain has TRBV10-3 and TRBJ2-5; D perhaps matches TRBD1 (6 bases). This CDR3 region has 14 residues. Germline CDR1 and CDR2: ENHRY and SYGVKD. V was pared by 3 bases and J by 4 bases, with 12 bases between.

The rearrangement joins TRBV18 to TRBJ2-3, with 7 bases identical to TRBD1. This CDR3 region has 16 residues. V lost 6 bases and J lost 0; bases outside the gene matches: 9. Germline V CDR1 and CDR2: KGHSH, LQKENI. DNA for the CDR3: TGTGCCAGCTCTACCTCCGGGACAGTCAGCACAGATACGCAGTATTTT. It translates to CASSTSGTVSTDTQYF. The full variable domain, its missing parts supplied by reference TRBV18 and TRBJ2-3, is NAGVMQNPRHLVRRRGQEARLRCSPMKGHSHVYWYRQLPEEGLKFMVYLQKENIIDESGMPKERFSAEFPKEGPSILRIQQVVRGDSAAYFCASSTSGTVSTDTQYFGPGTRLTVL.

The rearrangement joins TRBV20-1 to TRBJ1-5, with D unresolved. CDR1 is DFQATT, CDR2 SNEGSKA, per germline (reference sequence). With 0 bases removed from V and 7 bases from J, the gap between germline ends came to 7 bases. There are 12 residues in the CDR3. The CDR3 here is CSARERAQPQHF. CDR3 DNA sequence: TGCAGTGCTAGAGAAAGGGCGCAGCCCCAGCATTTT.

V gene TRBV13 combines with J gene TRBJ1-2; D is unresolved. CDR3 length equals 13 residues. V gave up 4 bases and J gave up 8 bases, with 14 bases separating them. CDR1 and CDR2 (germline): PRHDT, FYEKMQ (reference sequence). CDR3 DNA: TGTGCCAGCAGCTCTCACTCGGAGGACGGCTACACCTTC. This encodes CASSSHSEDGYTF.

This clonotype has a handful of counts. The chain employs TRBV5-1 and TRBJ2-1; no reliable D call. This CDR3 contains 15 residues. V shed 2 bases and J shed 5 bases, with 14 bases lying between them. Germline values: CDR1 SGHRS, CDR2 YFSETQ. Here the CDR3 DNA reads TGCGCCAGCAGCTTTATTCACGGGCCTGACAATGAGCAGTTCTTC. This encodes CASSFIHGPDNEQFF.

This clonotype has only a few counts. At one of its ends the junction is not consistent with the germline gene, which may arise from a read error. The gene calls are TRBV5-1 and TRBJ1-4; D is uncertain. The germline V gene encodes CDR1 SGHRS and CDR2 YFSETQ. The CDR3 contains 12 residues. The CDR3 loop reads CASSSRGEKLFF. CDR3 coding DNA: TGTGCCAGCAGTTCCCGGGGTGAAAAACTGTTTTTT. Full variable domain (outside the CDR3, taken from reference TRBV5-1 and TRBJ1-4): KAGVTQTPRYLIKTRGQQVTLSCSPISGHRSVSWYQQTPGQGLQFLFEYFSETQRNKGNFPGRFSGRQFSNSRSEMNVSTLELGDSALYLCASSSRGEKLFFGSGTQLSVL.

V is TRBV5-5 and J is TRBJ2-1, with 14 bases matching TRBD2. Germline-derived CDR1 and CDR2 are SGHKS and YYEKEE (reference sequence). The CDR3 covers 16 residues. With 4 bases clipped from V and 5 bases from J, the junction kept 5 bases outside the gene matches. The CDR3 loop reads CASSLKGLAGDNEQFF. The DNA for the CDR3 is TGTGCCAGCAGCCTGAAGGGACTAGCGGGAGACAATGAGCAGTTCTTC.

This clonotype came up a few times. The chain is built from TRBV7-9 and TRBJ1-1; D not resolved. Trimming shortened V by 5 bases and J by 3 bases, and 16 bases separated the two germline ends. CDR3 length equals 15 residues. Germline V CDR1 and CDR2: SEHNR, FQNEAQ (reference sequence). The CDR3 sequence is CASSARTYWDTEAFF. The CDR3 DNA sequence: TGTGCCAGCAGCGCCCGGACCTATTGGGACACTGAAGCTTTCTTT.

The chain has TRBV3-1 and TRBJ1-1; D unresolved. CDR1 and CDR2 (germline): LGHDT, YNNKEL (reference sequence). This CDR3 contains 14 residues. Trimming took 4 bases from V and 8 from J, leaving 17 bases between them. The CDR3: CASSPPNAGREAFF. CDR3 nucleotide sequence: TGTGCCAGCAGCCCACCCAACGCGGGGAGGGAAGCTTTCTTT.

The gene calls are TRBV5-1 and TRBJ2-7; TRBD2 agrees at 8 bases. V lost 0 bases to trimming and J lost 3 bases; unmatched junction nucleotides: 2. The CDR3 extends over 14 amino acids. Germline CDR1 and CDR2: SGHRS and YFSETQ. The CDR3 DNA follows: TGCGCCAGCAGCTTGGAGACTAGCGTCTACGAGCAGTACTTC. As protein: CASSLETSVYEQYF.

This chain uses TRBV7-9 with TRBJ1-1; weak D call: TRBD1 (5 bases). Germline values: CDR1 SEHNR, CDR2 FQNEAQ (reference sequence). The CDR3 runs to 15 residues. The germline V and J ends were trimmed by 1 base and 0 bases, with 9 bases remaining between them. CDR3 residues: CASSLEGSLNTEAFF. CDR3 DNA: TGTGCCAGCAGCTTAGAGGGGTCTCTGAACACTGAAGCTTTCTTT.

This clonotype has a handful of counts. The V and J genes are TRBV4-1 and TRBJ1-1; tentative D call: TRBD1 (5 bases). V dropped 1 base and J dropped 0 bases, with 9 bases sitting between them. This CDR3 has 15 amino acids. CDR1 MGHRA and CDR2 YSYEKL come from the germline V gene. The CDR3 coding sequence is TGCGCCAGCAGCCAAGGCGACAGCCTGAACACTGAAGCTTTCTTT. Amino acids: CASSQGDSLNTEAFF.

This clonotype was seen a few times. V usage is TRBV3-1 and J usage is TRBJ2-7, with 13 nucleotides matching TRBD2. The junction had 3 bases not matched to a gene; V was cut back by 4 bases and J by 0 bases. The germline CDR1 and CDR2 sequences are LGHDT and YNNKEL (reference sequence). The CDR3 has 16 residues. CDR3 DNA sequence: TGTGCCAGCAGCCTGCGGACTAGCGGGAGCTCCTACGAGCAGTACTTC. It is translated as CASSLRTSGSSYEQYF.